Below are 27 T cell receptor beta chains sequenced from a single sample in a study of control samples from healthy donors and cancer patients. Sequenced by immunoSEQ multiplex PCR; TCRdb stores in-frame clones only, minus some. The sample lists 150,000 to 200,000 clones; roughly 89% were seen once. Material for sequencing was blood. The receptors shown here come from a man between 25 and 39 years old in good health.

The table lists this clone with a count of one. The V call is TRBV29-1, the J call TRBJ2-1, with TRBD1 matching 8 bases. There are 12 residues in the CDR3. Germline V lookup: CDR1 SQVTM, CDR2 ANQGSEA. V trimming: 8 bases; J trimming: 6 bases; junction bases outside the gene matches: 6. The CDR3 DNA reads TGCAGCCACCAGGGGGCCGGCAATGAGCAGTTCTTC. Translated, it gives CSHQGAGNEQFF.

The J gene is TRBJ1-2, the V gene TRBV19, with no clear D. Between the trimmed V and J ends, which lost 3 bases and 2 bases, there was a span of 16 bases. The germline gives CDR1 LNHDA, CDR2 SQIVND (reference sequence). The CDR3 has 16 residues. This CDR3 is CASSIPRTVPNYGYTF. CDR3 nucleotide sequence: TGTGCCAGTAGTATCCCGAGGACTGTCCCCAACTATGGCTACACCTTC.

The J gene is TRBJ1-5, the V gene TRBV15, with TRBD1 as a possible D gene (6 bases). Trimming took 0 bases from V and 7 from J, leaving 19 bases between them. Germline CDR1 is LNHNV and CDR2 is YYDKDF (reference sequence). The CDR3 is made up of 17 amino acids. The CDR3 loop reads CATSRDDSTGYGQPQHF. The CDR3 DNA follows: TGTGCCACCAGCAGAGACGATTCGACAGGATACGGGCAGCCCCAGCATTTT.

The rearrangement links TRBV19 to TRBJ1-2; D gene unclear. Per the germline V gene, CDR1 is LNHDA and CDR2 is SQIVND (reference sequence). V was clipped by 4 bases and J by 8 bases, with 11 bases between them. This CDR3 has 12 residues. CDR3 nucleotides: TGTGCCAGTAGTACCCACGTAACCGGCTACACCTTC. Encoded protein: CASSTHVTGYTF.

This clone was counted between two and nine times. The CDR3 reads CASSQDSGQANEQFF. The DNA of the CDR3 is TGCGCCAGCAGCCAAGACTCTGGGCAGGCCAATGAGCAGTTCTTC. The V and J genes are TRBV4-1 and TRBJ2-1; D is undetermined. Trimming took off 0 bases at V and 6 bases at J, with 12 bases between the two ends. The length of the CDR3 is 15 residues. The germline CDR1 and CDR2 sequences are MGHRA and YSYEKL.

The chain couples TRBV12-3 or TRBV12-4 to TRBJ1-3; the D is unclear. The germline V and J ends were trimmed by 7 bases and 7 bases, with 8 bases remaining between them. The CDR3 length is 11 residues. CDR3 residues: CASILGNTIYF. CDR3 in DNA: TGTGCCAGCATCTTGGGGAACACCATATATTTT.

The chain is built from TRBV19 and TRBJ2-1; no firm D call. Trimming stripped 6 bases from V and 3 bases from J, with 6 bases between. Germline V gene data show CDR1 as LNHDA and CDR2 as SQIVND (reference sequence). This CDR3 is 12 amino acids long. CDR3 DNA sequence: TGTGCCAGTAGAGCGCGCTACAATGAGCAGTTCTTC. Amino acids: CASRARYNEQFF.

In DNA, the CDR3 is TGTGCCAGCAGTTATACAGGGGTGCGGGAGCAGTACTTC. Amino acids: CASSYTGVREQYF. The chain carries TRBV6-5 and TRBJ2-7; 7 bases line up with TRBD1. The V and J ends lost 3 bases and 7 bases, in that order; junction bases with no gene match: 6. Per germline, CDR1 MNHEY and CDR2 SVGAGI. This CDR3 contains 13 residues.

This clone has only a few counts. The chain uses TRBV7-9 and TRBJ2-7, with TRBD2 as a possible D gene (5 bases). CDR3 length: 14 amino acids. Per germline, CDR1 SEHNR and CDR2 FQNEAQ (reference sequence). Trimming shortened V by 3 bases and J by 6 bases, and 15 bases separated the two germline ends. CDR3 DNA sequence: TGTGCCAGCAGCTTCCATACGGAGAGCGGCGAGCAGTACTTC. This sequence encodes CASSFHTESGEQYF.

A note on this clone: Distinct nucleotide sequences in the sample also encode this CDR3. The chain couples TRBV12-5 to TRBJ1-5; D remains unclear. The CDR3 spans 12 residues. The V gene lost 5 bases and the J gene lost 0 bases, with 2 bases spanning the gap. Germline values: CDR1 LGHNT, CDR2 FRNRAP. DNA for the CDR3: TGTGCTAGTGGTCTTAGCAATCAGCCCCAGCATTTT. This gives the protein CASGLSNQPQHF.

V is TRBV2 and J is TRBJ1-1; tentatively, D is TRBD1 (5 bases). This CDR3 spans 15 amino acids. The V gene lost 2 bases and the J gene lost 1 base, with 11 bases spanning the gap. Germline lookup yields CDR1 SNHLY and CDR2 FYNNEI. The CDR3 loop is CASSEQGLGNTEAFF. For the CDR3, the DNA is TGTGCCAGCAGTGAACAGGGTTTAGGGAACACTGAAGCTTTCTTT.

Only a few counts were recorded for this clone. The CDR3 coding sequence is TGTGCCAGTCGGAGTACGATGAACACTGAAGCTTTCTTT. Translating it yields CASRSTMNTEAFF. This sequence joins TRBV19 and TRBJ1-1; unclear D gene. Germline CDR1 LNHDA, CDR2 SQIVND (reference sequence). This CDR3 is 13 amino acids long. The V and J ends lost 8 bases and 0 bases respectively, with 10 bases between them.

The chain links TRBV18 to TRBJ2-3; TRBD2 is a possible D gene (6 bases). The CDR3 loop spans 13 amino acids. Germline lookup yields CDR1 KGHSH and CDR2 LQKENI. V lost 1 base and J 4 bases, leaving 6 bases between the germline ends. CDR3 sequence reads: CASSPRLADTQYF. Written as DNA, the CDR3 is TGTGCCAGCTCACCACGACTAGCAGATACGCAGTATTTT.

This clone was counted a few times. The J gene is TRBJ2-1, the V gene TRBV9; D remains unclear. Trimming left V 0 bases short and J 7 bases short, with 5 bases between. The CDR3 runs to 12 residues. CDR1 and CDR2 (germline): SGDLS, YYNGEE. CDR3 sequence (DNA): TGTGCCAGCAGCGTAGGAGCGAATGAGCAGTTCTTC. This translates into CASSVGANEQFF. Together with reference TRBV9 and TRBJ2-1, the CDR3 gives the full variable domain: DSGVTQTPKHLITATGQRVTLRCSPRSGDLSVYWYQQSLDQGLQFLIQYYNGEERAKGNILERFSAQQFPDLHSELNLSSLELGDSALYFCASSVGANEQFFGPGTRLTVL.

The rearrangement links TRBV7-2 to TRBJ1-4; perhaps TRBD1 as D (5 bases). CDR1 and CDR2 (germline): SGHTA, FQGNSA. V was cut by 3 bases and J by 5 bases, with 10 bases left in between. CDR3 length: 14 residues. In nucleotides, the CDR3 is TGTGCCAGCAGCTTGACGGGGGGAAATGAAAAACTGTTTTTT. Encoded protein: CASSLTGGNEKLFF.

The CDR3 coding sequence is TGTGCCAGCAGCCTAAACGTGCACAATGAGCAGTTCTTC. Residues: CASSLNVHNEQFF. The chain joins TRBV3-1 (or the pseudogene TRBV3-2) to TRBJ2-1; D not certain. The ends were cut back, 4 bases at V and 5 bases at J, with 9 bases in the middle. The germline V gene has CDR1 LGHDT and CDR2 YNNKEL (reference sequence). This CDR3 is built from 13 residues.

This chain joins TRBV7-6 and TRBJ2-1, with TRBD2 matching over 11 bases. The V gene's germline CDR1 is SGHVS and CDR2 FNYEAQ. The CDR3 is 15 amino acids. The junction had 6 bases not matched to a gene; V was cut back by 2 bases and J by 9 bases. The CDR3: CASSLNGLAGGEQFF. As DNA, the CDR3 is TGTGCCAGCAGCTTAAATGGACTAGCGGGTGGTGAGCAGTTCTTC.

This clone turned up a few times. The rearrangement links TRBV4-3 to TRBJ2-2; 9 bases match TRBD1. The germline V gene has CDR1 LGHNA and CDR2 YSLEER. This CDR3 has 15 amino acids. V gave up 5 bases and J gave up 7 bases; unmatched junction bases: 8. CDR3 DNA: TGCGCCAGCAGCATCTCCGGGACAGGGAACGGGGAGCTGTTTTTT. Amino acids: CASSISGTGNGELFF.

The rearrangement uses TRBV4-2 and TRBJ1-3; D possibly corresponds to TRBD1 (5 bases). The V and J ends lost 1 base and 0 bases respectively, with 7 bases between them. Per germline, CDR1 LGHNA and CDR2 YNFKEQ. The CDR3 is 15 amino acids. Here the CDR3 DNA reads TGTGCCAGCAGCCAAGGGGGCGACTCTGGAAACACCATATATTTT. Amino acid sequence: CASSQGGDSGNTIYF.

The chain links TRBV5-1 to TRBJ2-2, with TRBD1 identical over 7 bases. With V trimmed by 5 bases and J by 3 bases, 4 bases remained unmatched. Looked up from germline, CDR1 is SGHRS and CDR2 is YFSETQ. The CDR3 is made up of 14 amino acids. The CDR3 loop reads CASRTGLDTGELFF. The CDR3 coding sequence is TGCGCCAGCAGGACAGGGCTAGACACCGGGGAGCTGTTTTTT.

V usage is TRBV4-1 and J usage is TRBJ2-1; 10 positions match TRBD2. The V gene end was trimmed by 4 bases and the J gene end by 9 bases; junction bases not matched to a gene: 15. Germline V gene lookup returns CDR1 MGHRA and CDR2 YSYEKL. This CDR3 contains 17 residues. CDR3 residues: CASSPSKGAGGPGEQFF. The CDR3, as DNA: TGCGCCAGCAGCCCTTCTAAAGGAGCGGGGGGGCCTGGTGAGCAGTTCTTC.

V usage is TRBV29-1 and J usage is TRBJ1-2; D perhaps matches TRBD1 (5 bases). The CDR3 covers 12 residues. Looked up from germline, CDR1 is SQVTM and CDR2 is ANQGSEA. Trimming removed 5 bases at V and 8 bases at J, with 15 bases between. The CDR3 nucleotides read TGCAGCGTTTTCGGAGGGACGGAGGGCTACACCTTC. As protein: CSVFGGTEGYTF.

The chain is built from TRBV6-5 and TRBJ2-7; D is ambiguous. This CDR3 is 13 amino acids long. V was clipped by 5 bases and J by 3 bases, with 11 bases between them. Looked up from germline, CDR1 is MNHEY and CDR2 is SVGAGI. As DNA, the CDR3 is TGTGCCAGCAGTCTCGGACGTAACTACGAGCAGTACTTC. It encodes CASSLGRNYEQYF.

This clone was detected once. This chain uses TRBV19 with TRBJ1-5; 9 positions match TRBD1. Trimming at V came to 6 bases and at J to 4 bases, leaving 4 bases not matched to a gene. This CDR3 is built from 14 residues. From germline, CDR1 is LNHDA and CDR2 SQIVND (reference sequence). The DNA of the CDR3 is TGTGCCAGTAGCCCGACAGGGGGTAATCAGCCCCAGCATTTT. It encodes CASSPTGGNQPQHF.

The CDR3 spells CASSASQGNEKLFF. CDR3 nucleotide sequence: TGTGCCAGCAGCGCCTCACAGGGGAATGAAAAACTGTTTTTT. The chain is built from TRBV9 and TRBJ1-4; 7 bases align to TRBD1. The CDR3 is 14 amino acids. J was trimmed by 5 bases and V by 3 bases; bases with no gene match: 4. Germline CDR1 reads SGDLS; CDR2 reads YYNGEE.

The chain has TRBV5-1 and TRBJ2-1; D possibly matches TRBD1 or TRBD2 (5 bases each). The V end was cut by 0 bases, the J end by 4 bases, with 11 bases between. The CDR3 has 15 amino acids. Germline-derived CDR1 and CDR2 are SGHRS and YFSETQ. CDR3 coding DNA: TGCGCCAGCAGCTTGGACAGGACTGCTTACAATGAGCAGTTCTTC. This gives the protein CASSLDRTAYNEQFF.

The genes are TRBV4-1 and TRBJ2-1, with 7 positions matching TRBD2. J gave up 7 bases and V 4 bases, and 10 bases lay outside the gene matches. The CDR3 totals 15 residues. Germline V gene lookup returns CDR1 MGHRA and CDR2 YSYEKL. This CDR3 is CASSPGRARRNEQFF. CDR3 nucleotides: TGCGCCAGCAGCCCGGGGAGGGCCAGAAGGAATGAGCAGTTCTTC.